What follows is one T cell receptor (beta chain) and its context. Antigen unknown. The sample originates from a study of T cells after yellow fever vaccination. The overall study: The authors prepared low-cell-number fractions using SMART-Seq v4 Ultra Low Input.

Findings of the study overall: The secondary response was weaker, and its peak arrived faster, on day 5 versus 15. Reappearance after the booster was seen for most primary-vaccination clones, at 95% to 96% CD4 and 88% CD8.

5'RACE template switching added a universal primer site and UMIs to TCR cDNA. TCRdb redid the calling of the 5' RACE reads with MiXCR, one entry per CDR3 protein. The sample lists some 120,000 distinct CDR3 sequences, 7.5% to 9.5% occurring once. From germline, CDR1 is SGDLS and CDR2 YYNGEE. The CDR3 extends over 12 amino acids. V lost 7 bases to trimming and J lost 8 bases, with 15 bases between them. The TCR was taken from a man aged 30 to 39 who received the YFV17D yellow fever vaccine. The source material was CD8+ T cells sorted from PBMCs, sampled 45 days after the yellow fever booster vaccination. The chain recombines TRBV9 with TRBJ1-2; the D is unclear. In nucleotides, the CDR3 is TGTGCCAGCGTAGCCCCACTGAGAGGCTACACCTTC. Residues: CASVAPLRGYTF.